The clone carrying this T cell receptor (beta chain) was seen more than once but under ten times. What it binds is unknown. This CDR3 comprises 13 residues. The V gene's germline CDR1 is KGHDR and CDR2 SFDVKD. V lost 4 bases and J lost 5, with 10 bases in between. This specimen belongs to a study of blood T cells in healthy people across ages. Primed by a sample-barcoded 5' primer and a J-beta primer mix, a second PCR proceeded for about 7 to 11 cycles. Every molecule of cDNA carried a tag from a template-switch adaptor with 12 random nucleotides. One entry per CDR3 protein results from TCRdb running MiXCR on the 5' RACE reads. Of about 780,000 distinct CDR3 sequences listed, 35% to 50% were seen once; the top ten hold less than 20%. Investigators took around 10 milliliters of peripheral blood from every donor. Study-level results: Long-lived donors exceeded aged donors in naive CD4+ cells and diversity. Researchers said unsorted PBMCs prevented a conclusive naive versus antigen-experienced comparison.

The sequenced sample consisted of blood. This TCR derives from an elderly man in good health. This chain connects TRBV24-1 to TRBJ2-5; maybe TRBD1 (6 bases). The CDR3 sequence is CATSETGRETQYF. DNA for the CDR3: TGTGCCACCAGTGAAACAGGGCGCGAGACCCAGTACTTC.